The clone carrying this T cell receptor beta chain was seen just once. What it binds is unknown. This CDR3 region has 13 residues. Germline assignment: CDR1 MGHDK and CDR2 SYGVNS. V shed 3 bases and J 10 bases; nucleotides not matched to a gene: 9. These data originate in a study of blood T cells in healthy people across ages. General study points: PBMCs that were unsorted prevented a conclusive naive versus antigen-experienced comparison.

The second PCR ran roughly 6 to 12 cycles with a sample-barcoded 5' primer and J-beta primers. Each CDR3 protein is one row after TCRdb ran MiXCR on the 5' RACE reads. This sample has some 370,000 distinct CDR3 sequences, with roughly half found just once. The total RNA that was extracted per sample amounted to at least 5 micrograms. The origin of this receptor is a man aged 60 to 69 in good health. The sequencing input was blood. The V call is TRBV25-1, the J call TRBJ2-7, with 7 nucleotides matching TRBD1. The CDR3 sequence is CASSDGRGLSQYF. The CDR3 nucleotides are TGTGCCAGCAGTGATGGTAGGGGGCTAAGCCAGTACTTC.